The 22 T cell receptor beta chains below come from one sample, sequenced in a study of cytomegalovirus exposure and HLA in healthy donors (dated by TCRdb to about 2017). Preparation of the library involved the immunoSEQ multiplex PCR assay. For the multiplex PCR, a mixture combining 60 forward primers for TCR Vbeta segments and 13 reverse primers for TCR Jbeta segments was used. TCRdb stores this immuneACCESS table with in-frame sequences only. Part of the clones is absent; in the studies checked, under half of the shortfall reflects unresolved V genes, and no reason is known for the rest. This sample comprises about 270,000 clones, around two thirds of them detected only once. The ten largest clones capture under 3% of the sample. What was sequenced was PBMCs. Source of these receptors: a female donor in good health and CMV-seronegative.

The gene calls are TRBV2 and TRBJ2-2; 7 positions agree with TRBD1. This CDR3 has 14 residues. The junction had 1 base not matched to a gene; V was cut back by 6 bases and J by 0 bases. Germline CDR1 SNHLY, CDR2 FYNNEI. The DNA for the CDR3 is TGTGCCAGCAGGGACAGGTCGAACACCGGGGAGCTGTTTTTT. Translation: CASRDRSNTGELFF.

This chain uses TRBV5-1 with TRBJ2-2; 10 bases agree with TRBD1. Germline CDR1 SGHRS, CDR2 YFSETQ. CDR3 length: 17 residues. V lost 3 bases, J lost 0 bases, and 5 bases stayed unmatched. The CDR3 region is CASSSGQGLANTGELFF. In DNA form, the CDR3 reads TGCGCCAGCAGCTCGGGACAGGGGCTCGCGAACACCGGGGAGCTGTTTTTT.

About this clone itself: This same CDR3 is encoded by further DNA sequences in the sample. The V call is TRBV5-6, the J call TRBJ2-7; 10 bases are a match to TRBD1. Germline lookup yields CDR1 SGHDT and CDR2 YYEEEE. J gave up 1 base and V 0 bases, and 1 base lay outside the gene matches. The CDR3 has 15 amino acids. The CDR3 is CASSLGTGGSYEQYF. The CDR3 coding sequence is TGTGCCAGCAGCTTGGGGACAGGGGGGTCCTACGAGCAGTACTTC.

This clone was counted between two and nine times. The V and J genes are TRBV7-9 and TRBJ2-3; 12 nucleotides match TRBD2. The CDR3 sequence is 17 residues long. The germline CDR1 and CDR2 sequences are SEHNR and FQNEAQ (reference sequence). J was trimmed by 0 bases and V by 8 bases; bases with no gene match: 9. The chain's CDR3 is CASARLAGGLSTDTQYF. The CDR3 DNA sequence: TGTGCCAGCGCACGGCTAGCGGGAGGGCTGAGCACAGATACGCAGTATTTT.

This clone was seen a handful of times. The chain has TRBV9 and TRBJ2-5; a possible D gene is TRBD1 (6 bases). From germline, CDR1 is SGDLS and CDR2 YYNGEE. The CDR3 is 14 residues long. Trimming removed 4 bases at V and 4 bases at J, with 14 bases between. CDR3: CASSPRIQGETQYF. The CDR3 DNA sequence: TGTGCCAGCAGCCCCCGCATACAGGGAGAGACCCAGTACTTC.

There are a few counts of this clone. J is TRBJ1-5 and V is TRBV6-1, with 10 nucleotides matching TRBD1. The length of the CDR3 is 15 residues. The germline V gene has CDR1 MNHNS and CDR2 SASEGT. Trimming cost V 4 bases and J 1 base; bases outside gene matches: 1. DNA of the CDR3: TGTGCCAGCAGTGGGGGACAGGGGAGCAATCAGCCCCAGCATTTT. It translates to CASSGGQGSNQPQHF.

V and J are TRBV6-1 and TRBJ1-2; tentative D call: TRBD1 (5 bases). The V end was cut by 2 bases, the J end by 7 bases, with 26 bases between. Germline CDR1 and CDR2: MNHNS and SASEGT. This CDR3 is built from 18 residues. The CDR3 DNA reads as TGTGCCAGCAGTGAAAGATCAGGGCGGGAACGAAGACAGTTTGGCTACACCTTC. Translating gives CASSERSGRERRQFGYTF.

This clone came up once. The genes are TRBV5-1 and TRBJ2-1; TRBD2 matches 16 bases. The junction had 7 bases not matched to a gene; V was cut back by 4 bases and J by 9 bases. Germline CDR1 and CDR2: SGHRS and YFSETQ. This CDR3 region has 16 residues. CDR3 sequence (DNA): TGCGCCAGCAGCATGGGACTAGCGGGAGGGCCAACTGAGCAGTTCTTC. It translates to CASSMGLAGGPTEQFF.

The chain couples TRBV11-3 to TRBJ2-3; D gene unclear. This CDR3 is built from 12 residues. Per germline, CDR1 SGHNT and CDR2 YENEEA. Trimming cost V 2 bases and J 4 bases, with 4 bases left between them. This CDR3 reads CASSLFSDTQYF. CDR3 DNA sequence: TGTGCCAGCAGCTTATTCTCAGATACGCAGTATTTT.

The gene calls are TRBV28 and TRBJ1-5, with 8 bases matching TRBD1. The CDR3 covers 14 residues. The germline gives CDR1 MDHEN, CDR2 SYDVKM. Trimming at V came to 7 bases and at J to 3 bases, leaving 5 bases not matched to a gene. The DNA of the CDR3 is TGTGCCAGCATCGGACAGGGTCACAATCAGCCCCAGCATTTT. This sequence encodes CASIGQGHNQPQHF.

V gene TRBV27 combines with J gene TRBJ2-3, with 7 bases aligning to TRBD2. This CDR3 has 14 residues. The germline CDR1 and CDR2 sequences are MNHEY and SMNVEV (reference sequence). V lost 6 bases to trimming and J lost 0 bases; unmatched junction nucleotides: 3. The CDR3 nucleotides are TGTGCCAGCAGCCGGGGGGAGAGCACAGATACGCAGTATTTT. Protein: CASSRGESTDTQYF.

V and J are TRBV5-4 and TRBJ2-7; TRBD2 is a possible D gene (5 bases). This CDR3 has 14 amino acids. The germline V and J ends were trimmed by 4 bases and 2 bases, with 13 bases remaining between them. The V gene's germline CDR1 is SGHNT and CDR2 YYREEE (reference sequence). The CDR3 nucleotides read TGTGCCAGCAGCGTTACCGGGATCACCTACGAGCAGTACTTC. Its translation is CASSVTGITYEQYF.

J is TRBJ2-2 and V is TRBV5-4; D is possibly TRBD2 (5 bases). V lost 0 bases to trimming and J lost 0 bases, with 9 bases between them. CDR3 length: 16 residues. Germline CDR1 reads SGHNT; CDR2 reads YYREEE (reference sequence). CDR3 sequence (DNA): TGTGCCAGCAGCTTGGGCCCAGCGGCGAACACCGGGGAGCTGTTTTTT. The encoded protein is CASSLGPAANTGELFF.

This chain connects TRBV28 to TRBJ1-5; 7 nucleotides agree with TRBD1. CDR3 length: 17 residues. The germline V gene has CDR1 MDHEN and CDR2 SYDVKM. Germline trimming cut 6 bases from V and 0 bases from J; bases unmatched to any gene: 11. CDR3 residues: CASSPGTVSYSNQPQHF. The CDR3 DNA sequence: TGTGCCAGCAGCCCAGGGACAGTATCGTATAGCAATCAGCCCCAGCATTTT. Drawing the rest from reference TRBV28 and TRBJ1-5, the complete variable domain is DVKVTQSSRYLVKRTGEKVFLECVQDMDHENMFWYRQDPGLGLRLIYFSYDVKMKEKGDIPEGYSVSREKKERFSLILESASTNQTSMYLCASSPGTVSYSNQPQHFGDGTRLSIL.

This CDR3 reads CASSVQGAGQPQHF. CDR3 nucleotide sequence: TGTGCCAGCAGTGTACAGGGGGCAGGTCAGCCCCAGCATTTT. The chain joins TRBV6-5 to TRBJ1-5; TRBD1 matches at 9 bases. Germline V gene lookup returns CDR1 MNHEY and CDR2 SVGAGI. V shed 5 bases, J shed 6 bases, and the junction held 5 bases outside the gene matches. This CDR3 region has 14 residues.

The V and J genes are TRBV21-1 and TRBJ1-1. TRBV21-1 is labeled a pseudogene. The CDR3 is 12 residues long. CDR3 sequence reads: CASSKLNTEAFF. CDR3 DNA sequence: TGTGCCAGCAGCAAATTAAACACTGAAGCTTTCTTT.

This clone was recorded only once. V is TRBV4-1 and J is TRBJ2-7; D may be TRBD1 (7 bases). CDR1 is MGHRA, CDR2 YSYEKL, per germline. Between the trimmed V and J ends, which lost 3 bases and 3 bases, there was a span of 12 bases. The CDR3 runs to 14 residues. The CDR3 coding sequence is TGCGCCAGCAGCCAGGCGGGACAGTTCTACGAGCAGTACTTC. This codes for CASSQAGQFYEQYF.

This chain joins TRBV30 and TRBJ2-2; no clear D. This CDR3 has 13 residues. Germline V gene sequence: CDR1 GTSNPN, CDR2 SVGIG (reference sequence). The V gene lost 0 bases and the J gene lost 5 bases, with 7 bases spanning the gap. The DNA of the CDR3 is TGTGCCTGGAGTGTACCCCAGACCGGGGAGCTGTTTTTT. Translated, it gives CAWSVPQTGELFF.

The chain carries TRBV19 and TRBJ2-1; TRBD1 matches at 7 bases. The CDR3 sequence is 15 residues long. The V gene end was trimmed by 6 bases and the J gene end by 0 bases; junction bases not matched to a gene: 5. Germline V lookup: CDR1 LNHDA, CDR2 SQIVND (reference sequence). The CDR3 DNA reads TGTGCCAGTAGCCAGGACAGGAGCTCCTACAATGAGCAGTTCTTC. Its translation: CASSQDRSSYNEQFF.

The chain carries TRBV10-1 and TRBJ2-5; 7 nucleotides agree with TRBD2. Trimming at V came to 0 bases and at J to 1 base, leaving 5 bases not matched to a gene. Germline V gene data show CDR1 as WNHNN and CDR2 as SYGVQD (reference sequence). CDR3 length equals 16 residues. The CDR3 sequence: CASSESYSGGQETQYF. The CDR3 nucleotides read TGCGCCAGCAGTGAGTCCTACTCGGGGGGCCAAGAGACCCAGTACTTC.

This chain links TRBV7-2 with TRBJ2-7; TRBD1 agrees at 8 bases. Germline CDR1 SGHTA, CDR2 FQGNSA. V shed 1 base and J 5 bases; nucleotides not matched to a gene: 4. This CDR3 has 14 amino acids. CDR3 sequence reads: CASSLGQGANEQYF. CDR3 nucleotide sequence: TGTGCCAGCAGCTTAGGGCAGGGGGCAAACGAGCAGTACTTC. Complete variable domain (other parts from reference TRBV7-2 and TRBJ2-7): GAGVSQSPSNKVTEKGKDVELRCDPISGHTALYWYRQSLGQGLEFLIYFQGNSAPDKSGLPSDRFSAERTGGSVSTLTIQRTQQEDSAVYLCASSLGQGANEQYFGPGTRLTVT.

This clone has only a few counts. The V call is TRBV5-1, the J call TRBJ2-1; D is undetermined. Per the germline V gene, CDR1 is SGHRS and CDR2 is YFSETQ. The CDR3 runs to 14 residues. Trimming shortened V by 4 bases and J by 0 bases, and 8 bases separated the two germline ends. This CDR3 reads CASSIRSSYNEQFF. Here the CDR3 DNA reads TGCGCCAGCAGCATCCGGAGCTCCTACAATGAGCAGTTCTTC.